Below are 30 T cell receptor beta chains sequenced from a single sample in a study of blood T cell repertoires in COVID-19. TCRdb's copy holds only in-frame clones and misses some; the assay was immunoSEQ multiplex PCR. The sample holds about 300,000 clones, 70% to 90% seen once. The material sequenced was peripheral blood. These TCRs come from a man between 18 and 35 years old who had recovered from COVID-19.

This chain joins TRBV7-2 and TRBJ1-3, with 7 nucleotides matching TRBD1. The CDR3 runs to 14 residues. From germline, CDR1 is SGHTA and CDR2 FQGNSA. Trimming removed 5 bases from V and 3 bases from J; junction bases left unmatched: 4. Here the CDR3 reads CASSVTGVGNTIYF. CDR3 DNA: TGTGCCAGCAGCGTTACAGGGGTTGGAAACACCATATATTTT.

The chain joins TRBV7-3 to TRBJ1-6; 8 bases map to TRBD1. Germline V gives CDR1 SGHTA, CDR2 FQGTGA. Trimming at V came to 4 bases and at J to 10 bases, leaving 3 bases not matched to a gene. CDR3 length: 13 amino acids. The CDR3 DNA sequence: TGTGCCAGCAGCTCGGACAGGGAATCACCCCTCCACTTT. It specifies CASSSDRESPLHF.

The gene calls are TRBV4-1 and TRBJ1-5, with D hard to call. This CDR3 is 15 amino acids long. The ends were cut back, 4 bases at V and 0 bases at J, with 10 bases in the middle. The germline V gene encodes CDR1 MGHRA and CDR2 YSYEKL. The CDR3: CASSLADYSNQPQHF. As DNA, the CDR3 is TGCGCCAGCAGCCTGGCGGATTATAGCAATCAGCCCCAGCATTTT.

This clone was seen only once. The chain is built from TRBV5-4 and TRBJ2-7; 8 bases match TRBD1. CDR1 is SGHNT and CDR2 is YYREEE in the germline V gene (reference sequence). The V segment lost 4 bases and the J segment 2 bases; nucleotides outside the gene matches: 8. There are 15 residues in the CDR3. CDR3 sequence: CASSTGTGTPYEQYF. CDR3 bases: TGTGCCAGCAGCACTGGGACAGGTACCCCCTACGAGCAGTACTTC.

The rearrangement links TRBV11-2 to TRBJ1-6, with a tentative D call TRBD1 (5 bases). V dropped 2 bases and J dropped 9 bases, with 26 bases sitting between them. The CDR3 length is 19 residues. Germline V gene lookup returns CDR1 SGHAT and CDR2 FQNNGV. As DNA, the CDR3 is TGTGCCAGCAGCTTACTGACCGGAATGGACACCTCCCTTTCTTCACCCCTCCACTTT. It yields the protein CASSLLTGMDTSLSSPLHF.

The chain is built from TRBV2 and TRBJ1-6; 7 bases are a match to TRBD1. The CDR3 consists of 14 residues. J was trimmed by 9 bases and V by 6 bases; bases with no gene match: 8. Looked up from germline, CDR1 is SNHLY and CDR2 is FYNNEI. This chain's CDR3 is CASRPGGTSSPLHF. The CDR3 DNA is TGTGCCAGCAGGCCAGGGGGAACTAGTTCACCCCTCCACTTT. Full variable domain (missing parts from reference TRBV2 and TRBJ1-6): EPEVTQTPSHQVTQMGQEVILRCVPISNHLYFYWYRQILGQKVEFLVSFYNNEISEKSEIFDDQFSVERPDGSNFTLKIRSTKLEDSAMYFCASRPGGTSSPLHFGNGTRLTVT.

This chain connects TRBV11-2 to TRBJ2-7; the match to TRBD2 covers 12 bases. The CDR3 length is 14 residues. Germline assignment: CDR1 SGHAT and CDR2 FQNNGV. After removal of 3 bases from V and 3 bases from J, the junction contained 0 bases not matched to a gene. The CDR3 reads CASSLTSGSYEQYF. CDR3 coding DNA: TGTGCCAGCAGCTTGACTAGCGGGAGCTACGAGCAGTACTTC.

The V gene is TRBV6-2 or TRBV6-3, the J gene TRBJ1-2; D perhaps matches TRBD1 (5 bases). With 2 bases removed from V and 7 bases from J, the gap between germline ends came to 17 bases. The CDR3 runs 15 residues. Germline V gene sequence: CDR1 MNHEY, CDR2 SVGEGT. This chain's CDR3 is CASSYARRGTGGYTF. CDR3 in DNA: TGTGCCAGCAGTTACGCCCGACGGGGGACGGGTGGCTACACCTTC.

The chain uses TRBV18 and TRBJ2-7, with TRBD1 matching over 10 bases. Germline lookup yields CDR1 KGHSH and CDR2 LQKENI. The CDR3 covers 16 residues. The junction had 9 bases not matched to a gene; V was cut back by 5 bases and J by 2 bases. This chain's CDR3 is CASSTDRGPNAYEQYF. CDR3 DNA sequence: TGTGCCAGCTCAACCGACAGGGGGCCGAATGCCTACGAGCAGTACTTC.

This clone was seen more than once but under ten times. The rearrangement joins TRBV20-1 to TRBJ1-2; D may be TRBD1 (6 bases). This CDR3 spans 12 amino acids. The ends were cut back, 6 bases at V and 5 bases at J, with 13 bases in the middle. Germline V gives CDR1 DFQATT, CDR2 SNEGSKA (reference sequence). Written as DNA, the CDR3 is TGCAGTGCAAGTGGGGGCCTTTATGGCTACACCTTC. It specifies CSASGGLYGYTF.

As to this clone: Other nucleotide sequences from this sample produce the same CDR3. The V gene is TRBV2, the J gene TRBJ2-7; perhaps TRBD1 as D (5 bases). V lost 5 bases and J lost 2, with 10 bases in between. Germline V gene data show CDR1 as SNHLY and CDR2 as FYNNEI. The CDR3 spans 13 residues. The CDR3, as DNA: TGTGCCAGCAGTCCCGACAGCCCCTACGAGCAGTACTTC. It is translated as CASSPDSPYEQYF.

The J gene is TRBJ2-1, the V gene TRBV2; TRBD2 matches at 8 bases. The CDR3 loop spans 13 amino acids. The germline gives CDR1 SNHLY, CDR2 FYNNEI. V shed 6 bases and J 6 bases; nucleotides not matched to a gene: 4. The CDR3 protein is CASSRTSPNEQFF. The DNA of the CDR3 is TGTGCCAGCAGCCGGACTAGCCCCAATGAGCAGTTCTTC.

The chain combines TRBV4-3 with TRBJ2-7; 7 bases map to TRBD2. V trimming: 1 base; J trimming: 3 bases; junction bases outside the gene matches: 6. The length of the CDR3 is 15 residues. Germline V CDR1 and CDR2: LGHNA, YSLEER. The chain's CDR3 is CASSQGGTNFYEQYF. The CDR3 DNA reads TGCGCCAGCAGCCAAGGCGGGACTAATTTCTACGAGCAGTACTTC.

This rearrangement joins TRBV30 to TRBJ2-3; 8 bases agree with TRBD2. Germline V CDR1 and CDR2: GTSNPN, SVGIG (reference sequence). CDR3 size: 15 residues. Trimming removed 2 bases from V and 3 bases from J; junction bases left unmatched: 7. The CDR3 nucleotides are TGTGCCTGGAGTCGATGGGGCGGGAGGACAGATACGCAGTATTTT. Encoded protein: CAWSRWGGRTDTQYF.

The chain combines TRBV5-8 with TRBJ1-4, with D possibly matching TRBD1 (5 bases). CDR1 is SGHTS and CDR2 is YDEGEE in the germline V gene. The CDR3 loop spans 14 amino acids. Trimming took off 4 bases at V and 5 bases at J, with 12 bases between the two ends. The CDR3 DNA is TGTGCCAGCAGCCAAGACAGAGTCAATGAAAAACTGTTTTTT. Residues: CASSQDRVNEKLFF.

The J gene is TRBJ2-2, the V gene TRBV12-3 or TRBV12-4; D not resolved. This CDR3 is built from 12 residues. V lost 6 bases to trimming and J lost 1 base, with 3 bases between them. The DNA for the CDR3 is TGTGCCAGCAGCCAGAACACCGGGGAGCTGTTTTTT. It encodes CASSQNTGELFF.

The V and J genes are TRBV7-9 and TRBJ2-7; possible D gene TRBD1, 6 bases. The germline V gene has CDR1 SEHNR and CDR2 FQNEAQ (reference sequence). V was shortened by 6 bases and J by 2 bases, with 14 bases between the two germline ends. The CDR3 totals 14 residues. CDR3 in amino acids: CASRPQGPAYEQYF. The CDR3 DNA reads TGTGCCAGCAGACCTCAGGGGCCGGCCTACGAGCAGTACTTC.

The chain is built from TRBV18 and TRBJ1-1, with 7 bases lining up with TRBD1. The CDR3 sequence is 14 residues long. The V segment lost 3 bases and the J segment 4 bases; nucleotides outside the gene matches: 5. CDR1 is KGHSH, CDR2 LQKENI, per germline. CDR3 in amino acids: CASSPQGGITEAFF. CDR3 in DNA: TGTGCCAGCTCACCTCAGGGGGGCATCACTGAAGCTTTCTTT.

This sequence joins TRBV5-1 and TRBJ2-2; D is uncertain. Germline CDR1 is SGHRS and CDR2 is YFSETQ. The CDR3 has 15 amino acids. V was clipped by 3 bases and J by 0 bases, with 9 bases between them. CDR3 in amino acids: CASSYEESNTGELFF. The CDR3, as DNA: TGCGCCAGCAGCTACGAGGAATCGAACACCGGGGAGCTGTTTTTT.

Here the CDR3 DNA reads TGTGCCACCAGGACGGAGGGCACAGATACGCAGTATTTT. Translating gives CATRTEGTDTQYF. J is TRBJ2-3 and V is TRBV10-3; D is possibly TRBD2 (5 bases). Germline loops: CDR1 ENHRY, CDR2 SYGVKD. CDR3 length equals 13 residues. V was clipped by 10 bases and J by 1 base, with 12 bases between them.

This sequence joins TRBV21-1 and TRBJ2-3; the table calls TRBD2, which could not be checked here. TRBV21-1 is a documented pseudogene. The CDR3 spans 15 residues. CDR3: CASSKAGGGTDTQYF. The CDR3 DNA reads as TGTGCCAGCAGCAAAGCCGGAGGAGGCACAGATACGCAGTATTTT.

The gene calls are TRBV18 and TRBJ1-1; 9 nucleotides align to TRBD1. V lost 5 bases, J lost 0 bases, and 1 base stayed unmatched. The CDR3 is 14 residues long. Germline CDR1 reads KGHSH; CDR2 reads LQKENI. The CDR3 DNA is TGTGCCAGCTCAGGGACAGGGTTGAACACTGAAGCTTTCTTT. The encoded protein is CASSGTGLNTEAFF. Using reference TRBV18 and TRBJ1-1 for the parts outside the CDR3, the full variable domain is NAGVMQNPRHLVRRRGQEARLRCSPMKGHSHVYWYRQLPEEGLKFMVYLQKENIIDESGMPKERFSAEFPKEGPSILRIQQVVRGDSAAYFCASSGTGLNTEAFFGQGTRLTVV.

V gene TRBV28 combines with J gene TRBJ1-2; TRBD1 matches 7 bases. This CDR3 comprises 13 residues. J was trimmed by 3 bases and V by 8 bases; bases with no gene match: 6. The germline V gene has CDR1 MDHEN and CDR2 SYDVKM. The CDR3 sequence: CASCIGQDYGYTF. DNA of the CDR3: TGTGCCAGCTGTATTGGACAGGACTATGGCTACACCTTC.

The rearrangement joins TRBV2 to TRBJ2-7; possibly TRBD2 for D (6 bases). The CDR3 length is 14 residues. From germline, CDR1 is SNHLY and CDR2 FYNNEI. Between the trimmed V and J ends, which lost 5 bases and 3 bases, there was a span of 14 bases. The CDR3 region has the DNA TGTGCCAGCAGTCTCGGGACTGTTTTCTACGAGCAGTACTTC. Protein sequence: CASSLGTVFYEQYF.

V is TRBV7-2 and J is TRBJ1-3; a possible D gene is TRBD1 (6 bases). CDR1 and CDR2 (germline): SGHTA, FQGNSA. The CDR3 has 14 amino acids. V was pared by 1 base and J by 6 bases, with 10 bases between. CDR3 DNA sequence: TGTGCCAGCAGCTTAGACAGGGAGATAAACACCATATATTTT. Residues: CASSLDREINTIYF.

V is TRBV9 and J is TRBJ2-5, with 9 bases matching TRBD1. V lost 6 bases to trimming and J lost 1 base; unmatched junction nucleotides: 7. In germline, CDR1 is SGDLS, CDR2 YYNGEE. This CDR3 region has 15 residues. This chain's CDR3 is CASTHGQGPQETQYF. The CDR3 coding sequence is TGTGCCAGCACGCATGGACAGGGGCCCCAAGAGACCCAGTACTTC. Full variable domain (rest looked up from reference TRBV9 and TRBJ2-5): DSGVTQTPKHLITATGQRVTLRCSPRSGDLSVYWYQQSLDQGLQFLIQYYNGEERAKGNILERFSAQQFPDLHSELNLSSLELGDSALYFCASTHGQGPQETQYFGPGTRLLVL.

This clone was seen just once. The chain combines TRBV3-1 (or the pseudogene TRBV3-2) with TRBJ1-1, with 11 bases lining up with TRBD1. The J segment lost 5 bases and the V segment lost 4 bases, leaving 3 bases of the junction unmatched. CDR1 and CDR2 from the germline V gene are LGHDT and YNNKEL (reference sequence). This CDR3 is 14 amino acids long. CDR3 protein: CASSLRDRGTEAFF. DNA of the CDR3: TGTGCCAGCAGCCTCCGGGACAGGGGGACTGAAGCTTTCTTT.

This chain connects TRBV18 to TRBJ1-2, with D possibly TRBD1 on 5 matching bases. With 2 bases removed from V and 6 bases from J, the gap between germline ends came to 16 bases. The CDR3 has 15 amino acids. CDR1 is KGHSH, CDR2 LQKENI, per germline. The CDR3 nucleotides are TGTGCCAGCTCACCAAACAGGATCTCATCCGATGGCTACACCTTC. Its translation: CASSPNRISSDGYTF.

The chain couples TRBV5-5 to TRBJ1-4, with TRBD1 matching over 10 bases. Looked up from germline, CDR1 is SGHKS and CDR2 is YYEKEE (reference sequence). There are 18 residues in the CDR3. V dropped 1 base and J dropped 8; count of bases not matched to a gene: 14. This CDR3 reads CASSLRGTGEFLGEKLFF. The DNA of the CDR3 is TGTGCCAGCAGCTTGAGAGGGACAGGGGAGTTTTTGGGCGAAAAACTGTTTTTT.

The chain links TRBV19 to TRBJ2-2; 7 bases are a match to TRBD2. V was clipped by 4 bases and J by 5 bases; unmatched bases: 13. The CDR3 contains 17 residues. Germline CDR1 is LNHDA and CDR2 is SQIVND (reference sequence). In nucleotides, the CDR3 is TGTGCCAGTAGTAGATACGAGGAGGGAGCGGGGACCGGGGAGCTGTTTTTT. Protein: CASSRYEEGAGTGELFF. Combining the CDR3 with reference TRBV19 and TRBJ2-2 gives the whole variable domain DGGITQSPKYLFRKEGQNVTLSCEQNLNHDAMYWYRQDPGQGLRLIYYSQIVNDFQKGDIAEGYSVSREKKESFPLTVTSAQKNPTAFYLCASSRYEEGAGTGELFFGEGSRLTVL.